The clone carrying this TCR beta chain was seen a single time. The data are from a study of blood T cell repertoires in COVID-19. About the study: Donors in the United States, Italy and Spain gave samples during acute or convalescent COVID-19. T cells, B-cell-depleted T cells, or PBMCs supplied cDNA or gDNA.

As handled by the study authors: Estimated nucleated cell counts came from reference gene primer amplification. Profiling relied on immunoSEQ multiplex PCR, and the TCRdb table lists in-frame clones only, not all of them. The V and J calls and clone size are taken from that table; D and trimming were inferred from the DNA. The data show nearly 200,000 clones, with around 80% seen just once and around 21% held by the top ten. The CDR3 runs to 16 residues. Germline loops: CDR1 ENHRY, CDR2 SYGVKD. The V and J ends lost 5 bases and 2 bases respectively, with 18 bases between them. V and J are TRBV10-3 and TRBJ2-5; tentatively, D is TRBD2 (7 bases). This TCR was sampled from a human donor in a cohort sampled during active COVID-19. The specimen sequenced was peripheral blood. CDR3: CAISKKGGGEQETQYF. In DNA, the CDR3 is TGTGCCATCAGTAAAAAGGGGGGGGGCGAACAAGAGACCCAGTACTTC.